Shown below are 2 T cell receptor beta chains from a single sample sequenced in a study of blood T cell repertoires in COVID-19. TCRdb's copy holds only in-frame clones and misses some; the assay was immunoSEQ multiplex PCR. The sample records 150,000 to 200,000 clones, less than 90% being singletons. Material for sequencing was peripheral blood. The receptors here all came from a woman aged 55-75 years with COVID-19, enrolled during active disease.

This chain joins TRBV27 and TRBJ2-3; TRBD2 agrees at 9 bases. J was trimmed by 2 bases and V by 1 base; bases with no gene match: 7. The CDR3 is 17 amino acids. CDR1 is MNHEY and CDR2 is SMNVEV in the germline V gene (reference sequence). This chain's CDR3 is CASSLYRTSAFTDTQYF. For the CDR3, the DNA is TGTGCCAGCAGTTTATATAGGACTAGCGCGTTCACAGATACGCAGTATTTT.

On this clone: Other nucleotide sequences from this sample produce the same CDR3. This chain uses TRBV5-1 with TRBJ2-7; 15 bases map to TRBD2. After removal of 5 bases from V and 2 bases from J, the junction contained 2 bases not matched to a gene. The CDR3 extends over 15 amino acids. The germline gives CDR1 SGHRS, CDR2 YFSETQ. The DNA of the CDR3 is TGCGCCAGCAGTTGGACTAGCGGGAGGGCCTACGAGCAGTACTTC. This codes for CASSWTSGRAYEQYF.